Each of the 31 T cell receptor beta chains below was sequenced from the same sample in a study of T cells in Graves' hyperthyroidism and ophthalmopathy. Amplified regions were TCR beta CDR3 sequences from RNA transcripts. The HTBI primer set served for first-round RT-PCR of the TCR CDR3. TCRdb used MiXCR to reprocess the multiplex PCR reads, holding one entry per CDR3 protein. The table includes around 600,000 distinct CDR3 sequences, 45% detected once. Material: peripheral blood or thyroid tissue (not recorded which). These receptors originate from an adult man with Graves' disease, either hyperthyroidism or ophthalmopathy (not recorded which).

This clonotype was found a few times. This chain connects TRBV6-1 to TRBJ1-5, with 8 bases identical to TRBD1. With 5 bases clipped from V and 2 bases from J, the junction kept 8 bases outside the gene matches. Germline CDR1 and CDR2: MNHNS and SASEGT. The CDR3 extends over 16 amino acids. This chain's CDR3 is CASSRQGLRGNQPQHF. For the CDR3, the DNA is TGTGCCAGCAGTAGACAGGGGTTACGAGGCAATCAGCCCCAGCATTTT.

The V and J genes are TRBV7-8 and TRBJ1-2, with 9 positions matching TRBD1. This CDR3 region has 15 residues. The V segment lost 3 bases and the J segment 4 bases; nucleotides outside the gene matches: 6. The germline V gene encodes CDR1 SGHVS and CDR2 FQNEAQ. CDR3 sequence reads: CASSFRDRDTYGYTF. CDR3 DNA sequence: TGTGCCAGCAGCTTCCGGGACAGGGACACCTATGGCTACACCTTC.

The V call is TRBV12-3 or TRBV12-4, the J call TRBJ1-2; D might be TRBD1 (5 bases). The CDR3 consists of 13 residues. Trimming removed 4 bases from V and 4 bases from J, with 10 bases in between. In DNA form, the CDR3 reads TGTGCCAGCAGTTACTCGCAGGGCTATGGCTACACCTTC. It encodes CASSYSQGYGYTF.

As concerns this clonotype: One base away lies a much larger clone, so this may be a sequencing read error. This sequence joins TRBV24-1 and TRBJ1-5; D gene uncertain. This CDR3 region has 12 residues. Germline CDR1 KGHDR, CDR2 SFDVKD. CDR3 coding DNA: TGTGTCACCAGTGATTTGAGAGAGGCCCAGCATTTT. It yields the protein CVTSDLREAQHF.

J is TRBJ1-4 and V is TRBV20-1; D is undetermined. Trimming cost V 3 bases and J 5 bases, with 7 bases left between them. There are 12 residues in the CDR3. Germline V gives CDR1 DFQATT, CDR2 SNEGSKA (reference sequence). The chain's CDR3 is CSARELNEKLFF. CDR3 DNA: TGCAGTGCTAGGGAACTGAATGAAAAACTGTTTTTT.

The chain uses TRBV20-1 and TRBJ2-7; D unclear. Trimming removed 5 bases at V and 9 bases at J, with 11 bases between. From germline, CDR1 is DFQATT and CDR2 SNEGSKA (reference sequence). This CDR3 spans 10 amino acids. CDR3 coding DNA: TGCAGTGCTGTGGGTAATACGCAGTACTTC. Protein product: CSAVGNTQYF.

The chain recombines TRBV2 with TRBJ2-7; D possibly uses TRBD1 or TRBD2 (7 bases each). The germline V gene encodes CDR1 SNHLY and CDR2 FYNNEI. The CDR3 is 15 residues long. The ends were cut back, 6 bases at V and 0 bases at J, with 15 bases in the middle. The CDR3 reads CASRQGRGSSYEQYF. The CDR3 nucleotides read TGTGCCAGCAGACAGGGGAGGGGTAGCTCCTACGAGCAGTACTTC.

This chain's CDR3 is CASSSERFNSPLHF. The CDR3 DNA reads TGTGCCAGTAGCAGTGAACGATTCAATTCACCCCTCCACTTT. The rearrangement links TRBV19 to TRBJ1-6; D remains unclear. The CDR3 loop spans 14 amino acids. V lost 6 bases to trimming and J lost 7 bases, with 13 bases between them. The V gene's germline CDR1 is LNHDA and CDR2 SQIVND (reference sequence). The full variable domain, with the rest looked up from reference TRBV19 and TRBJ1-6, is DGGITQSPKYLFRKEGQNVTLSCEQNLNHDAMYWYRQDPGQGLRLIYYSQIVNDFQKGDIAEGYSVSREKKESFPLTVTSAQKNPTAFYLCASSSERFNSPLHFGNGTRLTVT.

This clonotype was found once. The rearrangement uses TRBV29-1 and TRBJ1-3; D is unclear. This CDR3 is 11 amino acids long. V was trimmed by 7 bases and J by 3 bases, leaving 7 bases between them. From germline, CDR1 is SQVTM and CDR2 ANQGSEA. CDR3: CSAGNGNTIYF. CDR3 in DNA: TGCAGCGCCGGTAATGGAAACACCATATATTTT.

Only a few counts were recorded for this clonotype. The chain combines TRBV5-1 with TRBJ1-1, with D maybe TRBD1 (5 bases). V was trimmed by 1 base and J by 4 bases, leaving 11 bases between them. This CDR3 has 14 amino acids. Per the germline V gene, CDR1 is SGHRS and CDR2 is YFSETQ. Here the CDR3 DNA reads TGCGCCAGCAGCTTGACGACAGAGACCACTGAAGCTTTCTTT. The encoded protein is CASSLTTETTEAFF.

This clonotype appeared many times. V and J are TRBV7-3 and TRBJ2-7, with 8 bases lining up with TRBD2. Per the germline V gene, CDR1 is SGHTA and CDR2 is FQGTGA. The CDR3 loop spans 15 amino acids. V shed 5 bases and J 2 bases; nucleotides not matched to a gene: 8. The DNA for the CDR3 is TGTGCCAGCAGCCCAACCGGCGGGAGGACCTACGAGCAGTACTTC. It specifies CASSPTGGRTYEQYF. Variable domain in full (rest from reference TRBV7-3 and TRBJ2-7): GAGVSQTPSNKVTEKGKYVELRCDPISGHTALYWYRQSLGQGPEFLIYFQGTGAADDSGLPNDRFFAVRPEGSVSTLKIQRTERGDSAVYLCASSPTGGRTYEQYFGPGTRLTVT.

This clonotype has at least ten counts. The chain employs TRBV7-9 and TRBJ1-2, with no clear D. Trimming cost V 6 bases and J 5 bases, with 25 bases left between them. The CDR3 covers 17 residues. The germline V gene encodes CDR1 SEHNR and CDR2 FQNEAQ (reference sequence). CDR3: CASSHTRRELRGYGYTF. CDR3 coding DNA: TGTGCCAGCAGTCACACGCGAAGGGAGCTTCGAGGGTATGGCTACACCTTC.

The J gene is TRBJ2-5, the V gene TRBV7-2, with 14 bases that match TRBD2. This CDR3 has 18 amino acids. J gave up 5 bases and V 4 bases, and 12 bases lay outside the gene matches. In germline, CDR1 is SGHTA, CDR2 FQGNSA. Written as DNA, the CDR3 is TGTGCCAGCAGCTCCAACCCCAAGGGACTAGCGGGAGCGGAGACCCAGTACTTC. As protein: CASSSNPKGLAGAETQYF.

The chain couples TRBV7-2 to TRBJ2-7; tentatively, D is TRBD2 (5 bases). The V and J ends lost 3 bases and 2 bases respectively, with 14 bases between them. Looked up from germline, CDR1 is SGHTA and CDR2 is FQGNSA. The CDR3 has 15 residues. As DNA, the CDR3 is TGTGCCAGCAGCTTGGCGCCGGCCGGGACCTACGAGCAGTACTTC. Its protein is CASSLAPAGTYEQYF.

The J gene is TRBJ1-1, the V gene TRBV10-3; possible D gene TRBD1, 6 bases. The germline V gene encodes CDR1 ENHRY and CDR2 SYGVKD. V was clipped by 6 bases and J by 0 bases, with 11 bases between them. This CDR3 is 14 amino acids long. The CDR3 DNA sequence: TGTGCCATCAGCGGTACAGGGTTGAACACTGAAGCTTTCTTT. Encoded protein: CAISGTGLNTEAFF.

The chain carries TRBV25-1 and TRBJ1-2; D is undetermined. Trimming shortened V by 3 bases and J by 7 bases, and 12 bases separated the two germline ends. Germline V gene lookup returns CDR1 MGHDK and CDR2 SYGVNS. There are 13 residues in the CDR3. CDR3 sequence (DNA): TGTGCCAGCAGTGAGGAGGAGGGATCTGGCTACACCTTC. This codes for CASSEEEGSGYTF.

The chain is built from TRBV2 and TRBJ2-5; either TRBD1 or TRBD2 may fit D (5 bases each). The CDR3 spans 13 residues. The V gene's germline CDR1 is SNHLY and CDR2 FYNNEI. The V end was cut by 8 bases, the J end by 7 bases, with 17 bases between. For the CDR3, the DNA is TGTGCCAGCCTCCGAGGGACCTCCGGGACCCAGTACTTC. Its translation: CASLRGTSGTQYF.

The genes are TRBV10-3 and TRBJ2-5; maybe TRBD2 (7 bases). CDR3 size: 11 residues. Germline CDR1 is ENHRY and CDR2 is SYGVKD. The V gene lost 8 bases and the J gene lost 4 bases, with 8 bases spanning the gap. The CDR3 region has the DNA TGTGCCATCGGGGGGGCAGAGACCCAGTACTTC. This codes for CAIGGAETQYF.

Ten or more counts support this clonotype. The chain combines TRBV10-3 with TRBJ1-5; unclear D gene. Germline CDR1 reads ENHRY; CDR2 reads SYGVKD. There are 13 residues in the CDR3. V was shortened by 10 bases and J by 0 bases, with 10 bases between the two germline ends. CDR3 DNA: TGTGCCAGTGGGCGGAATAGCAATCAGCCCCAGCATTTT. Translation gives CASGRNSNQPQHF.

This chain joins TRBV7-6 and TRBJ1-5; D perhaps matches TRBD1 (5 bases). The CDR3 runs 16 residues. Germline V lookup: CDR1 SGHVS, CDR2 FNYEAQ. The ends were cut back, 3 bases at V and 2 bases at J, with 14 bases in the middle. CDR3 loop: CASSLFEGLRNQPQHF. CDR3 nucleotides: TGTGCCAGCAGCTTGTTTGAGGGACTTCGCAATCAGCCCCAGCATTTT.

This clonotype was observed once. The CDR3 does not close with the conserved phenylalanine or tryptophan, likely indicating a read error. Because the CDR3's place on the DNA is in doubt, the DNA is left out and the CDR3 is given as listed by TCRdb. The chain employs TRBV6-4 and TRBJ1-6; no DNA check was done on the table's D call, TRBD1. CDR1 is MRHNA, CDR2 SNTAGT, per germline. The CDR3 is 8 residues long, counting both termini. CDR3 sequence: CASSGPTG.

This clonotype was detected once. This rearrangement joins TRBV25-1 to TRBJ1-1; D is possibly TRBD1 (6 bases). Germline values: CDR1 MGHDK, CDR2 SYGVNS. The CDR3 totals 15 residues. V was pared by 1 base and J by 2 bases, with 11 bases between. CDR3 sequence reads: CASSEWGASNTEAFF. Written as DNA, the CDR3 is TGTGCCAGCAGTGAATGGGGGGCCTCAAACACTGAAGCTTTCTTT. Complete variable domain (other parts from reference TRBV25-1 and TRBJ1-1): EADIYQTPRYLVIGTGKKITLECSQTMGHDKMYWYQQDPGMELHLIHYSYGVNSTEKGDLSSESTVSRIRTEHFPLTLESARPSHTSQYLCASSEWGASNTEAFFGQGTRLTVV.

This chain uses TRBV20-1 with TRBJ1-5; D gene unclear. The CDR3 extends over 15 amino acids. Germline loops: CDR1 DFQATT, CDR2 SNEGSKA (reference sequence). The V end was cut by 3 bases, the J end by 1 base, with 13 bases between. CDR3 region: CSASGERASNQPQHF. The CDR3 DNA reads TGCAGTGCTAGCGGGGAGAGGGCCAGCAATCAGCCCCAGCATTTT.

The rearrangement links TRBV20-1 to TRBJ1-1, with a possible D match to TRBD1 (6 bases). Germline V gene data show CDR1 as DFQATT and CDR2 as SNEGSKA (reference sequence). The CDR3 length is 12 residues. The CDR3 sequence: CSAGTPVTEAFF. The CDR3 bases are TGCAGCGCCGGGACACCGGTCACTGAAGCTTTCTTT.

Points on this clonotype: Being one base from a much bigger clone, this may be a read error. The chain joins TRBV7-9 to TRBJ2-7, with D perhaps matching TRBD1 (6 bases). The CDR3 loop spans 13 amino acids. Germline lookup yields CDR1 SEHNR and CDR2 FQNEAQ (reference sequence). The germline V and J ends were trimmed by 8 bases and 3 bases, with 14 bases remaining between them. This CDR3 reads CASGSGHGYEQYF. The CDR3 DNA reads as TGTGCCAGCGGCTCGGGACACGGCTACGAGCAGTACTTC.

CDR3 amino acids: CATSDSGPYEQYF. The DNA for the CDR3 is TGTGCCACCAGTGATAGCGGCCCCTACGAGCAGTACTTC. V usage is TRBV24-1 and J usage is TRBJ2-7; D might be TRBD2 (5 bases). With 3 bases removed from V and 2 bases from J, the gap between germline ends came to 7 bases. The CDR3 is made up of 13 amino acids. CDR1 is KGHDR, CDR2 SFDVKD, per germline.

The rearrangement uses TRBV20-1 and TRBJ1-2; tentative D call: TRBD1 (5 bases). Germline V gene lookup returns CDR1 DFQATT and CDR2 SNEGSKA (reference sequence). The V end was cut by 4 bases, the J end by 4 bases, with 13 bases between. The CDR3 is 13 amino acids. Here the CDR3 DNA reads TGCAGTGCTAAACCCGGGACCGGCTATGGCTACACCTTC. Its translation: CSAKPGTGYGYTF.

The chain couples TRBV20-1 to TRBJ2-5; TRBD1 matches 7 bases. The germline gives CDR1 DFQATT, CDR2 SNEGSKA (reference sequence). The CDR3 consists of 15 residues. The ends lost 0 bases at V and 2 bases at J; junction bases unmatched: 6. The CDR3 sequence is CSARDGTDIQETQYF. The CDR3, as DNA: TGCAGTGCTAGAGATGGGACAGACATACAAGAGACCCAGTACTTC.

The chain recombines TRBV29-1 with TRBJ1-2, with D tentatively TRBD1 (6 bases). V was shortened by 6 bases and J by 2 bases, with 16 bases between the two germline ends. Germline V gene lookup returns CDR1 SQVTM and CDR2 ANQGSEA. The CDR3 contains 14 residues. The CDR3 DNA is TGCAGCGTCGAGAGGACAGACGAAAACTATGGCTACACCTTC. Residues: CSVERTDENYGYTF. Full variable domain (rest looked up from reference TRBV29-1 and TRBJ1-2): SAVISQKPSRDICQRGTSLTIQCQVDSQVTMMFWYRQQPGQSLTLIATANQGSEATYESGFVIDKFPISRPNLTFSTLTVSNMSPEDSSIYLCSVERTDENYGYTFGSGTRLTVV.

This clonotype occurred a few times. The chain links TRBV6-5 to TRBJ1-5; D gene unclear. The CDR3 runs to 14 residues. The germline V and J ends were trimmed by 7 bases and 0 bases, with 10 bases remaining between them. Germline CDR1 is MNHEY and CDR2 is SVGAGI. CDR3 in amino acids: CASTLSYSNQPQHF. CDR3 bases: TGTGCCAGCACCCTGAGTTATAGCAATCAGCCCCAGCATTTT.

In its sample, this clonotype was seen once. A read error may account for a junction end that differs from germline. The J gene is TRBJ2-5, the V gene TRBV6-5; D is possibly TRBD2 (6 bases). The CDR3 has 16 residues. The germline CDR1 and CDR2 sequences are MNHEY and SVGAGI. The CDR3 bases are TGTGCCATCAGTTACATCGATGGGAGGTTGAGGGAGACCCAGTACTTC. Translating it yields CAISYIDGRLRETQYF.